Listed below are T cell receptor beta chains from one sample, sequenced in a study of cytomegalovirus exposure and HLA in healthy donors. Measured with immunoSEQ multiplex PCR; TCRdb has only the in-frame clones, and not every one. The data show under 200,000 clones, with about nine tenths seen just once and 10% held by the top ten. Sequenced input: PBMCs. Source of these receptors: a woman between 18 and 29 years old in good health and CMV-seropositive. CDR3s include the opening cysteine and the closing phenylalanine or tryptophan. A D gene is named only where the DNA matches it firmly. Size is stated for part of the rows, as once, few or many counts, or as a class when the clone is expanded.

TRBV7-8,-,TRBJ1-2,-,CASSSATWDTRYGYTF,TGTGCCAGCAGCTCAGCGACGTGGGACACCCGCTATGGCTACACCTTC
TRBV2,-,TRBJ2-7,-,CASSGQTINYEQYF,TGTGCCAGCAGTGGGCAGACAATCAACTACGAGCAGTACTTC
TRBV5-4,-,TRBJ1-3,once,CATNVHSGNTIYF,TGTGCCACTAACGTTCACTCTGGAAACACCATATATTTT
TRBV7-3,-,TRBJ2-1,-,CASSSTPGTDNEQFF,TGTGCCAGCAGCTCGACCCCTGGGACTGACAATGAGCAGTTCTTC
TRBV7-2,-,TRBJ1-2,-,CASSLDFRRPHYTF,TGTGCCAGCAGCTTAGATTTCAGGCGACCCCACTACACCTTC
TRBV9,-,TRBJ2-7,-,CASSVGRERHEQYF,TGTGCCAGCAGCGTAGGACGGGAGAGGCACGAGCAGTACTTC
TRBV10-3,-,TRBJ1-1,-,CAISGTGMNTEAFF,TGTGCCATCAGTGGGACGGGAATGAACACTGAAGCTTTCTTT
TRBV28,TRBD2,TRBJ2-1,-,CASRASGSSYNEQFF,TGTGCCAGCAGAGCTAGCGGAAGCTCCTACAATGAGCAGTTCTTC
TRBV7-2,-,TRBJ1-1,-,CASSLDVRAYTEAFF,TGTGCCAGCAGCTTAGACGTCAGGGCGTACACTGAAGCTTTCTTT
TRBV6-5,-,TRBJ1-5,-,CASSWALNQPQHF,TGTGCCAGCAGTTGGGCGTTAAATCAGCCCCAGCATTTT
TRBV7-2,TRBD2,TRBJ2-3,-,CASSRSGTSGPDTQYF,TGTGCCAGCAGCAGATCCGGGACTAGCGGACCAGATACGCAGTATTTT
TRBV19,-,TRBJ2-1,once,CASSITGGNEQFF,TGTGCCAGTAGTATAACCGGGGGAAATGAGCAGTTCTTC
TRBV9,-,TRBJ1-1,-,CASSVYDEGANTEAFF,TGTGCCAGCAGCGTTTATGACGAAGGAGCGAACACTGAAGCTTTCTTT
TRBV5-1,TRBD1,TRBJ2-6,-,CASSSTGSGANVLTF,TGCGCCAGCAGCTCGACAGGGTCTGGGGCCAACGTCCTGACTTTC
TRBV30,-,TRBJ2-7,-,CAWSVGGSSYEQYF,TGTGCCTGGAGTGTAGGAGGGTCCTCCTACGAGCAGTACTTC
TRBV18,-,TRBJ2-5,-,CASSPPAAYQETQYF,TGTGCCAGCTCACCACCAGCAGCGTACCAAGAGACCCAGTACTTC
TRBV28,-,TRBJ1-3,-,CASSLQGIGNTIYF,TGTGCCAGCAGTTTGCAGGGGATTGGAAACACCATATATTTT
TRBV4-1,-,TRBJ1-5,once,CASSQGAPSNQPQHF,TGCGCCAGCAGCCAAGGGGCTCCTAGCAATCAGCCCCAGCATTTT
TRBV28,TRBD1,TRBJ1-1,-,CASTAEDRAAYTEAFF,TGTGCCAGCACGGCGGAGGACAGGGCTGCCTACACTGAAGCTTTCTTT
TRBV30,-,TRBJ1-3,few,CAWAQDTIYF,TGTGCCTGGGCGCAGGACACCATATATTTT
TRBV28,-,TRBJ1-5,-,CASSLGQFQPQHF,TGTGCCAGCAGTTTAGGGCAATTTCAGCCCCAGCATTTT
TRBV4-1,-,TRBJ2-1,-,CASRSWAGPSYNEQFF,TGCGCCAGCAGATCGTGGGCGGGACCTTCCTACAATGAGCAGTTCTTC
TRBV6-1,-,TRBJ1-2,-,CASSDRANYGYTF,TGTGCCAGCAGTGACAGGGCCAACTATGGCTACACCTTC